A selection of T cell receptor beta chains follows, all from one sample in a study of technical replicates of blood from several donors. TCRdb's copy holds only in-frame clones and misses some; the assay was immunoSEQ multiplex PCR. This table has around 92,000 clones, roughly 96% appearing once. The sequenced sample was T cells isolated from PBMCs. The source of these receptors is a human donor in good health. Both conserved end residues are trimmed from each CDR3. Fields, in order: clone size, V gene, CDR3 protein. Not all rows give a size; the values are once, few, many and, for expanded clones, a class.

abundance: .
v_gene: TRBV2
CDR3aa: ASTTRETQY

abundance: .
v_gene: TRBV10-2
CDR3aa: ASSDVGQGAVYEQY

abundance: .
v_gene: TRBV18
CDR3aa: ASSPLGQGATNEKLF

abundance: .
v_gene: TRBV19
CDR3aa: ASSIARGQPYNEQF

abundance: .
v_gene: TRBV7-9
CDR3aa: ASSGRRGEANEQF

abundance: .
v_gene: TRBV5-5
CDR3aa: ASSLGYGQPNTEAF

abundance: .
v_gene: TRBV28
CDR3aa: ASTVSGRRHNEQF

abundance: few
v_gene: TRBV7-9
CDR3aa: ASSRGQSGYGYT

abundance: .
v_gene: TRBV5-5
CDR3aa: ASTAPLRETQY

abundance: .
v_gene: TRBV5-1
CDR3aa: ASSSGTGGMDEQF

abundance: .
v_gene: TRBV9
CDR3aa: ASSVGTEFLYEQY

abundance: .
v_gene: TRBV11-2
CDR3aa: ASSQGASGRGNEQF

abundance: once
v_gene: TRBV5-6
CDR3aa: ASSLAYRGNEQY

abundance: .
v_gene: TRBV9
CDR3aa: ASAGIPDTQY

abundance: .
v_gene: TRBV29-1
CDR3aa: SVDLNYGYT

abundance: .
v_gene: TRBV5-5
CDR3aa: ASIKGLDTQY

abundance: .
v_gene: TRBV28
CDR3aa: ASSLEEGNQPQH

abundance: few
v_gene: TRBV30
CDR3aa: AWSSWGGNTEAF

abundance: .
v_gene: TRBV9
CDR3aa: ASSFLGTGEQF

abundance: .
v_gene: TRBV5-5
CDR3aa: ASSLWQSSYNSPLH

abundance: .
v_gene: TRBV10-1
CDR3aa: ASSEQGAEETQY

abundance: .
v_gene: TRBV25-1
CDR3aa: ASSGTGIGEKLF

abundance: .
v_gene: TRBV6-6
CDR3aa: ASSQVTGDRGYT

abundance: .
v_gene: TRBV19
CDR3aa: ASSIVRVAQETQY

abundance: .
v_gene: TRBV11-2
CDR3aa: ASSSQPGQKYNEQF

abundance: .
v_gene: TRBV10-2
CDR3aa: ASSESGNPGYT

abundance: .
v_gene: TRBV7-8
CDR3aa: ASSPGFGTDNSPLH

abundance: .
v_gene: TRBV7-2
CDR3aa: ASSLLGGSNQPQH

abundance: .
v_gene: TRBV28
CDR3aa: ASSSPDRTLQY

abundance: .
v_gene: TRBV5-1
CDR3aa: ASSLKFYRQETQY

abundance: .
v_gene: TRBV10-3
CDR3aa: AVGAGEQETQY

abundance: .
v_gene: TRBV19
CDR3aa: ASSIFPETGGHGYT

abundance: .
v_gene: TRBV6-5
CDR3aa: ASSYSPGETQY

abundance: once
v_gene: TRBV18
CDR3aa: ASSPLGDRAYQPQH

abundance: once
v_gene: TRBV2
CDR3aa: ASETRDRGTDTQY

abundance: .
v_gene: TRBV4-1
CDR3aa: ASSQEAGGPNEQF

abundance: .
v_gene: TRBV5-4
CDR3aa: ASSSGGAYEQY

abundance: .
v_gene: TRBV5-1
CDR3aa: ASSSPGTGGSSGANVLT

abundance: .
v_gene: TRBV29-1
CDR3aa: SVHRGSTDTQY

abundance: .
v_gene: TRBV2
CDR3aa: ASGVQGAWDYGYT

abundance: .
v_gene: TRBV28
CDR3aa: ASTNGGGHGYT

abundance: .
v_gene: TRBV5-4
CDR3aa: ASSSGVRQGGVYGYT

abundance: .
v_gene: TRBV28
CDR3aa: ASVSSYEQY

abundance: .
v_gene: TRBV11-2
CDR3aa: ASRPTVSYEQY

abundance: once
v_gene: TRBV9
CDR3aa: ASSPQMNTEAF

abundance: once
v_gene: TRBV9
CDR3aa: ASNTTGGADKNIQY

abundance: .
v_gene: TRBV19
CDR3aa: ATGDRAQVFGYT

abundance: .
v_gene: TRBV2
CDR3aa: ASRALARTTEQF

abundance: .
v_gene: TRBV4-1
CDR3aa: ASSQDRGGAHTQY

abundance: .
v_gene: TRBV5-6
CDR3aa: ASSLTLSSPTEAF

abundance: .
v_gene: TRBV21-1
CDR3aa: ASSNLSVDGNQPQH

abundance: .
v_gene: TRBV6-1
CDR3aa: ASSETGSIGYEQY

abundance: .
v_gene: TRBV5-6
CDR3aa: ASSLATRDKANYGYT

abundance: .
v_gene: TRBV25-1
CDR3aa: ASSPSSYEQY

abundance: .
v_gene: TRBV6-5
CDR3aa: AVRGRTEAF

abundance: .
v_gene: TRBV28
CDR3aa: ASSSGTGGLGNQPQH